This T cell receptor beta chain stems from a study of cytomegalovirus exposure and HLA in healthy donors. General study points: Cytomegalovirus status, reportedly, was diagnosed with high specificity and sensitivity by the classifier. TCR beta V- and J-gene trimming, according to a later analysis, was linked to a missense DCLRE1C variant.

It was with 60 Vbeta and 13 Jbeta primers that the PCR ran. This table comes from immunoSEQ multiplex PCR, and its TCRdb copy is limited to in-frame clones, with some not included. This sample has over 150,000 clones; approximately 80% occur once, and the top ten carry 13%. CDR1 and CDR2 (germline): SGHRS, YFSETQ. The CDR3 is 17 residues long. V trimming: 3 bases; J trimming: 5 bases; junction bases outside the gene matches: 10. This clone came up a few times. Its antigen remains unknown. The source is a woman aged 50 to 60 in good health and CMV-seronegative. This sequence joins TRBV5-1 and TRBJ2-2; 10 positions agree with TRBD1. The sequencing input was PBMCs. This chain's CDR3 is CASSSIRDRGRTGELFF. In DNA, the CDR3 is TGCGCCAGCAGCTCTATCCGGGACAGGGGTAGGACCGGGGAGCTGTTTTTT. The whole variable domain, remainder taken from reference TRBV5-1 and TRBJ2-2, is KAGVTQTPRYLIKTRGQQVTLSCSPISGHRSVSWYQQTPGQGLQFLFEYFSETQRNKGNFPGRFSGRQFSNSRSEMNVSTLELGDSALYLCASSSIRDRGRTGELFFGEGSRLTVL.